This is a list of T cell receptor beta chains from one sample in a study of T-cell memory formation after mild COVID-19. TCRdb reanalysed the 5' RACE reads using MiXCR and keeps one entry per CDR3 protein. This table holds about 350,000 distinct CDR3 sequences, 12% to 15% found once. The sequencing input was PBMCs or a T cell subset sorted from them (not recorded which). These receptors were obtained from a man aged 18 to 29 who had mild COVID-19 (a few samples of this study predate the infection). Cell type and time point are not known. CDR3s include the opening cysteine and the closing phenylalanine or tryptophan. A D gene is named only where the DNA matches it firmly. Part of the rows lack a size; the others show once, few, many or a class for expanded clones.

clone_size cdr3_length d_call j_call v_call cdr3_aa cdr3_nt
few 13 . TRBJ2-1 TRBV20-1 CSARSGLHNEQFF TGCAGTGCTAGATCGGGACTGCACAATGAGCAGTTCTTC
many 12 . TRBJ2-7 TRBV7-9 CASSPGQSEQYF TGTGCCAGCAGCCCCGGGCAGAGCGAGCAGTACTTC
. 17 TRBD2 TRBJ2-5 TRBV9 CASSVRLAGDPQETQYF TGTGCCAGCAGCGTAAGACTAGCGGGGGACCCGCAAGAGACCCAGTACTTC
. 16 . TRBJ2-5 TRBV7-7 CASSPRTSTSQETQYF TGTGCTAGCAGCCCAAGGACCTCAACTTCCCAAGAGACCCAGTACTTC
. 17 TRBD2 TRBJ2-3 TRBV4-3 CASSQTTSGGYTDTQYF TGCGCCAGCAGCCAAACAACTAGCGGGGGTTACACAGATACGCAGTATTTT
. 14 . TRBJ2-3 TRBV6-2/TRBV6-3 CASRARQSTDTQYF TGTGCCAGCAGAGCCAGACAAAGCACAGATACGCAGTATTTT
. 15 TRBD1 TRBJ1-1 TRBV6-4 CASSDSPDRASEAFF TGTGCCAGCAGTGACTCCCCGGACAGGGCTTCTGAAGCTTTCTTT
few 16 . TRBJ2-1 TRBV18 CASSRIRGQTYNEQFF TGTGCCAGCTCAAGGATCCGCGGACAGACCTACAATGAGCAGTTCTTC
. 14 TRBD1 TRBJ2-2 TRBV12-3/TRBV12-4 CASTRTGGAGELFF TGTGCCAGCACCCGGACAGGTGGGGCCGGGGAGCTGTTTTTT
. 13 . TRBJ2-1 TRBV9 CASSVQDYNEQFF TGTGCCAGCAGCGTACAGGACTACAATGAGCAGTTCTTC